This T cell receptor beta chain was captured by sequencing in a study of cytomegalovirus exposure and HLA in healthy donors. General study points: In a later analysis, TCR beta V- and J-gene trimming showed a link to a missense DCLRE1C variant.

A multiplex PCR was run with 60 Vbeta primers and 13 Jbeta primers. Assay used: immunoSEQ multiplex PCR; TCRdb lists only in-frame clones, some missing. In the table there are about 180,000 clones, about 79% of which are singletons. Trimming removed 5 bases from V and 6 bases from J; junction bases left unmatched: 7. This CDR3 has 14 amino acids. From germline, CDR1 is SGHVS and CDR2 FNYEAQ. As to this clone: The target antigen is unknown.

The J gene is TRBJ2-1, the V gene TRBV7-6; TRBD2 matches 7 bases. This clonotype originated in a girl aged 2 to 9 in good health and CMV-seropositive. What was sequenced was PBMCs. The CDR3 sequence: CASSDARGFNEQFF. The CDR3 DNA is TGTGCCAGCAGCGACGCGCGGGGGTTCAATGAGCAGTTCTTC.